This TCR beta chain is drawn from a study of long-term antiretroviral therapy in people with HIV. Overall study context: The 2015 immediate-ART recommendation came about a decade after the earliest samples.

About this clone: The antigen remains unidentified.

The CDR3 has 15 amino acids. Germline loops: CDR1 SEHNR, CDR2 FQNEAQ (reference sequence). With V trimmed by 5 bases and J by 3 bases, 4 bases remained unmatched. Study results and caveats: For ART adherence, viral resistance and therapy changes, no data were available. CDR3 length ranges were narrower in HIV repertoires than in controls.

immunoSEQ v3.0 was run at survey level. TCRdb's table, derived via immunoSEQ multiplex PCR, lists solely in-frame clones and lacks some. The profile shows around 29,000 clones, 80% of them singletons. This TCR was sampled from a man aged 35 to 55 with HIV. V is TRBV7-9 and J is TRBJ2-2, with 9 positions matching TRBD1. This material consisted of unsorted PBMCs, taken 0.3 years after starting antiretroviral therapy. This CDR3 is CASSLRTGDTGELFF. In DNA form, the CDR3 reads TGTGCCAGCAGCCTCCGGACAGGGGACACCGGGGAGCTGTTTTTT.